The subject of this entry is one T cell receptor beta chain. Distinct nucleotide sequences in the sample also encode this CDR3. V lost 6 bases, J lost 3 bases, and 6 bases stayed unmatched. Germline V lookup: CDR1 SNHLY, CDR2 FYNNEI. The CDR3 consists of 15 residues. This record belongs to a study of blood T cell repertoires in COVID-19. Across the study: T cells, B-cell-depleted T cells, or PBMCs provided the cDNA or gDNA that served as material.

The protocol was immunoSEQ multiplex PCR, while the TCRdb copy is restricted to in-frame clones and leaves out a portion. Here the sample spans roughly 120,000 clones, about 89% being singletons. V usage is TRBV2 and J usage is TRBJ1-5; 9 bases line up with TRBD1. Sequencing was performed on peripheral blood. This TCR derives from a woman aged 70-85 years with acute or convalescent COVID-19. The CDR3, as DNA: TGTGCCAGCAGGCCCGGGACAGGGTCCAATCAGCCCCAGCATTTT. Translating gives CASRPGTGSNQPQHF.